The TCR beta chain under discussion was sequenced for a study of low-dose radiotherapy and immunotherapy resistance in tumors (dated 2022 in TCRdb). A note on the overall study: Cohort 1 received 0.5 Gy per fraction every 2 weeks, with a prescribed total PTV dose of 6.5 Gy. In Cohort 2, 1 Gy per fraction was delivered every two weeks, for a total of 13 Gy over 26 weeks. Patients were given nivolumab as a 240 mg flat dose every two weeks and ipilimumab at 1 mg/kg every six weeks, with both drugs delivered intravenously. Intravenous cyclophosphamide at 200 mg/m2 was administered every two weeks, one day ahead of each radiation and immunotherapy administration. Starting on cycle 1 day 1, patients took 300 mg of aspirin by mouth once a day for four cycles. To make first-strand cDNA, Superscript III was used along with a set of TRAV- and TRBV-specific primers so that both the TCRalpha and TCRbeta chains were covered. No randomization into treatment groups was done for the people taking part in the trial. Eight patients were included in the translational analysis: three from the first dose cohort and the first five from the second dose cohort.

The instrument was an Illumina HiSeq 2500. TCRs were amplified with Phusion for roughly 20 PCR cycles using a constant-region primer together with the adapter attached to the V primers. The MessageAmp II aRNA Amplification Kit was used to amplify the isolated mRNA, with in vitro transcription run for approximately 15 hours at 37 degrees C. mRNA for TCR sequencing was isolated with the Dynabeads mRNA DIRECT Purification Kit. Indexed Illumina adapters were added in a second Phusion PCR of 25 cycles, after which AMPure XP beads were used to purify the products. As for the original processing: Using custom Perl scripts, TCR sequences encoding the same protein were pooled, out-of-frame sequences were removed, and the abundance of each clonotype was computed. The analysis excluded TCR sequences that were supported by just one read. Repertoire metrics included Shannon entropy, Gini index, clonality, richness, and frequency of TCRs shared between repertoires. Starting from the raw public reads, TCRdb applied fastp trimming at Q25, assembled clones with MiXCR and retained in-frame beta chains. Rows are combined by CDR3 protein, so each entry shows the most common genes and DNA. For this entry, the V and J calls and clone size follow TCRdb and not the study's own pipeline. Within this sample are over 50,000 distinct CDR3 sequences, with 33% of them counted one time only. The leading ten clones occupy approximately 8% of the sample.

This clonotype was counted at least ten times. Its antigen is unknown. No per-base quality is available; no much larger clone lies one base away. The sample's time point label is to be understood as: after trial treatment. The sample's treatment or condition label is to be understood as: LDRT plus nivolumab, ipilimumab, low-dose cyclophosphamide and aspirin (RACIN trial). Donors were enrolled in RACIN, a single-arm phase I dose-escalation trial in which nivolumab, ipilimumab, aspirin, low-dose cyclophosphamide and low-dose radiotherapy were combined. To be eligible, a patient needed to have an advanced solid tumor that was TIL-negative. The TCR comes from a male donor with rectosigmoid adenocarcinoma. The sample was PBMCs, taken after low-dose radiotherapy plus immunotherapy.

Here the CDR3 is given as CASSQYRHGYTF. The sequenced DNA: TGTGCCAGCAGCCAATACAGGCATGGCTACACCTTC. This receptor chain uses TRBV14 and TRBJ1-2, and perhaps TRBD1 as D gene, on 5 matching bases. The germline V gene yields SGHDN for CDR1 and FVKESK for CDR2. V is pared back by 2 bases and J by 6 bases, with 7 bases lying between the germline termini. Taken from cysteine to phenylalanine, the CDR3 has 12 residues. Just the 36-base CDR3 DNA is kept, in frame starting at base 1.